This TCR beta chain emerged from a study of blood T cells in healthy people across ages. The second PCR ran roughly 7 to 12 cycles with a sample-barcoded 5' primer and J-beta primers. TCRdb re-derived calls from the 5' RACE reads in MiXCR, one entry per CDR3 protein. The table lists about 1.4 million distinct CDR3 sequences, around 55% of them singletons. V lost 9 bases and J lost 1, with 13 bases in between. The germline gives CDR1 LGHDT, CDR2 YNNKEL (reference sequence). This CDR3 contains 13 residues. A note on this clonotype: Its specificity is unknown.

Overall study results and limits: Any changes in expanded clonotypes were possibly confounded, as donor CMV status remained unknown. Researchers report that TCR beta diversity correlated strongly with naive T cell percentage.

The receptor was derived from a man in his late teens or twenties in good health. The J gene is TRBJ2-7, the V gene TRBV3-1; tentative D call: TRBD2 (5 bases). Sequenced: blood. The CDR3 sequence is CASNPWRSYEQYF. CDR3 DNA sequence: TGTGCCAGTAACCCCTGGAGGTCCTACGAGCAGTACTTC.